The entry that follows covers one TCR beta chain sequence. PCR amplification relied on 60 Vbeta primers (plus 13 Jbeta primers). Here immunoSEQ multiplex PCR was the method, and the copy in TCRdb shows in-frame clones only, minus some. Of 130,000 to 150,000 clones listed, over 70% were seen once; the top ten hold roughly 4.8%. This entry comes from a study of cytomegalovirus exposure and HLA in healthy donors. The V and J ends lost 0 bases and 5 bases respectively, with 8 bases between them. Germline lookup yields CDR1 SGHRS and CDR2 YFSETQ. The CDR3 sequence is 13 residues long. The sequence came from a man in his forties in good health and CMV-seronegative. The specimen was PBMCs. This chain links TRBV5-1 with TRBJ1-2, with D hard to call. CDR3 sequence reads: CASSLGAGYGYTF. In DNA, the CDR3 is TGCGCCAGCAGCTTGGGAGCAGGTTATGGCTACACCTTC.